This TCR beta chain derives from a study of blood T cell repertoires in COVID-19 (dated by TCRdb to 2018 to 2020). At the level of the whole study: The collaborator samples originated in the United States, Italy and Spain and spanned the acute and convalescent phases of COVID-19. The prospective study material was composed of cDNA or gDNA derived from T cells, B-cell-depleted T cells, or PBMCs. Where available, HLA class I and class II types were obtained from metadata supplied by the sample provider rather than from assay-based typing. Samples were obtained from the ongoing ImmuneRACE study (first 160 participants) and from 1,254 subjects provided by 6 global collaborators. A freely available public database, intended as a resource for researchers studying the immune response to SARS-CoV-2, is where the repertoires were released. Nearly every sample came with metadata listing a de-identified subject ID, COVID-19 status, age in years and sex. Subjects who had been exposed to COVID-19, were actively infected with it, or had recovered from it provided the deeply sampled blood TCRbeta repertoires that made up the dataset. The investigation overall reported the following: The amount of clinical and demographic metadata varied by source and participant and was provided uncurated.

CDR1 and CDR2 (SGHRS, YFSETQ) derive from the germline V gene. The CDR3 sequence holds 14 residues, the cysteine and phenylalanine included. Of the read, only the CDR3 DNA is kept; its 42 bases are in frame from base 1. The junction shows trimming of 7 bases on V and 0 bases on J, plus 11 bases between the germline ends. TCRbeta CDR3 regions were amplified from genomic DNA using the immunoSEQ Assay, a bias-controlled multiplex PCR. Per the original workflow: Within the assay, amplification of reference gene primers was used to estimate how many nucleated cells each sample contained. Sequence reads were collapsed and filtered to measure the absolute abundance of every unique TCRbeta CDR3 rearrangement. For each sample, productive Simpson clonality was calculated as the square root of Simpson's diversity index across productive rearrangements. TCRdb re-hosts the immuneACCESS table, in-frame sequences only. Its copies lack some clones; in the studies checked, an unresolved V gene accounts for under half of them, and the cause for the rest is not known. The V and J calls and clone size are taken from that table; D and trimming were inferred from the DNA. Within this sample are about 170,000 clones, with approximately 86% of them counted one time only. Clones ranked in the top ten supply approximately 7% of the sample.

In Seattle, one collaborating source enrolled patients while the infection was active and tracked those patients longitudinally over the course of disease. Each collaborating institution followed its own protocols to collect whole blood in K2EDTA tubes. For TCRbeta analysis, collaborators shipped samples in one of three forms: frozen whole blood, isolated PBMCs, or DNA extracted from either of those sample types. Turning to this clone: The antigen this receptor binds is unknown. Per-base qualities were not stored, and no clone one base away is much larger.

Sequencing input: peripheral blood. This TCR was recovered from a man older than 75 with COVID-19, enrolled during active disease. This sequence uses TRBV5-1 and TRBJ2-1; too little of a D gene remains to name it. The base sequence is TGCGCCAGCTCTTCGAGGAGCTCCTACAATGAGCAGTTCTTC. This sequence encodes CASSSRSSYNEQFF.